Presented here are 14 T cell receptor beta chains from one specimen sequenced in a study of blood T cell repertoires in COVID-19. The table came from immunoSEQ multiplex PCR; TCRdb's copy has only in-frame clones and leaves some out. The sample includes hundreds of thousands of clones, approximately 90% of them seen just once. Material: PBMCs or T cells enriched from blood (not recorded which). These receptor sequences come from a man in his thirties or forties who had recovered from COVID-19.

The chain recombines TRBV18 with TRBJ2-3; D gene unclear. Germline CDR1 KGHSH, CDR2 LQKENI. The CDR3 is 15 amino acids. The V end was cut by 4 bases, the J end by 0 bases, with 11 bases between. The CDR3 nucleotides read TGTGCCAGCTCACTCCGACTTGGTAGCACAGATACGCAGTATTTT. Translation gives CASSLRLGSTDTQYF.

This sequence joins TRBV24-1 and TRBJ2-2; TRBD1 matches at 9 bases. The V and J ends lost 4 bases and 9 bases, in that order; junction bases with no gene match: 8. This CDR3 spans 15 amino acids. Germline values: CDR1 KGHDR, CDR2 SFDVKD. The chain's CDR3 is CATSESGTGYRELFF. The CDR3 region has the DNA TGTGCCACCAGTGAATCCGGGACAGGGTATCGGGAGCTGTTTTTT.

V usage is TRBV7-2 and J usage is TRBJ2-7; possible D gene TRBD2, 5 bases. Germline V CDR1 and CDR2: SGHTA, FQGNSA. CDR3 length: 15 residues. The germline V and J ends were trimmed by 2 bases and 4 bases, with 15 bases remaining between them. The CDR3 spells CASSLHQRTSYEQYF. The CDR3 coding sequence is TGTGCCAGCAGCTTACATCAGCGGACCTCTTACGAGCAGTACTTC.

This clone was seen a single time. The gene calls are TRBV2 and TRBJ1-1; 7 bases fit TRBD1. Trimming at V came to 3 bases and at J to 1 base, leaving 2 bases not matched to a gene. The CDR3 has 14 amino acids. CDR1 is SNHLY, CDR2 FYNNEI, per germline. The CDR3 reads CASSEGQPNTEAFF. As DNA, the CDR3 is TGTGCCAGCAGTGAGGGACAGCCGAACACTGAAGCTTTCTTT.

The CDR3 coding sequence is TGTGCCAGCCGCAAGGGCGGACAGGGGGCAGAAAAACTGTTTTTT. The encoded protein is CASRKGGQGAEKLFF. V usage is TRBV5-4 and J usage is TRBJ1-4; 11 bases align to TRBD1. V lost 7 bases and J lost 8; bases outside the gene matches: 10. Looked up from germline, CDR1 is SGHNT and CDR2 is YYREEE (reference sequence). The CDR3 length is 15 residues.

The J gene is TRBJ1-4, the V gene TRBV7-9; D gene ambiguous. Germline V lookup: CDR1 SEHNR, CDR2 FQNEAQ (reference sequence). The CDR3 covers 12 residues. The germline V and J ends were trimmed by 3 bases and 5 bases, with 4 bases remaining between them. The CDR3 nucleotides are TGTGCCAGCAGCTTTACAAATGAAAAACTGTTTTTT. It codes for CASSFTNEKLFF.

The chain employs TRBV29-1 and TRBJ2-3; 7 bases line up with TRBD1. The CDR3 is 13 amino acids. V was clipped by 6 bases and J by 5 bases; unmatched bases: 8. CDR1 is SQVTM and CDR2 is ANQGSEA in the germline V gene. This CDR3 reads CSVAAQGVDTQYF. The CDR3 DNA sequence: TGCAGCGTGGCTGCGCAGGGGGTAGATACGCAGTATTTT.

The V call is TRBV5-4, the J call TRBJ2-3; 9 nucleotides match TRBD2. After removal of 0 bases from V and 5 bases from J, the junction contained 7 bases not matched to a gene. CDR1 and CDR2 from the germline V gene are SGHNT and YYREEE (reference sequence). There are 16 residues in the CDR3. As DNA, the CDR3 is TGTGCCAGCAGCTTGGTAGGCGCTAGCGGGGTAGATACGCAGTATTTT. Its protein is CASSLVGASGVDTQYF.

V gene TRBV28 combines with J gene TRBJ2-7; D is uncertain. CDR1 and CDR2 (germline): MDHEN, SYDVKM. This CDR3 comprises 12 residues. The V and J ends lost 7 bases and 2 bases respectively, with 9 bases between them. The CDR3 protein is CASIAATYEQYF. The DNA for the CDR3 is TGTGCCAGCATAGCTGCTACCTACGAGCAGTACTTC.

The V and J genes are TRBV5-6 and TRBJ2-7, with 7 positions matching TRBD1. This CDR3 comprises 13 residues. Germline V gene data show CDR1 as SGHDT and CDR2 as YYEEEE. The V gene end was trimmed by 4 bases and the J gene end by 2 bases; junction bases not matched to a gene: 3. CDR3 loop: CASSPGTAYEQYF. In DNA, the CDR3 is TGTGCCAGCAGCCCCGGGACAGCCTACGAGCAGTACTTC.

The CDR3 is CASSQGTSGETQYF. In nucleotides, the CDR3 is TGTGCCAGCAGCCAGGGGACTAGTGGGGAGACCCAGTACTTC. This chain uses TRBV4-2 with TRBJ2-5, with 8 bases identical to TRBD2. After removal of 3 bases from V and 5 bases from J, the junction contained 5 bases not matched to a gene. The CDR3 extends over 14 amino acids. From germline, CDR1 is LGHNA and CDR2 YNFKEQ.

V is TRBV4-1 and J is TRBJ2-7, with a possible D match to TRBD1 (6 bases). The CDR3 spans 17 residues. Germline V lookup: CDR1 MGHRA, CDR2 YSYEKL. Trimming pared 1 base from V and 5 bases from J, leaving 21 bases between. This chain's CDR3 is CASSQGGQQTSRDEQYF. As DNA, the CDR3 is TGCGCCAGCAGCCAAGGGGGACAACAAACCTCCCGAGACGAGCAGTACTTC.

The chain recombines TRBV4-1 with TRBJ2-3; D unclear. The germline CDR1 and CDR2 sequences are MGHRA and YSYEKL. V dropped 2 bases and J dropped 3 bases, with 6 bases sitting between them. CDR3 length: 13 residues. CDR3: CASSQPMTDTQYF. The CDR3 DNA reads TGCGCCAGCAGCCAACCTATGACAGATACGCAGTATTTT.

The rearrangement links TRBV25-1 to TRBJ1-4, with 7 nucleotides matching TRBD1. The CDR3 consists of 15 residues. V shed 4 bases and J 8 bases; nucleotides not matched to a gene: 10. Germline assignment: CDR1 MGHDK and CDR2 SYGVNS. Here the CDR3 reads CASSVAGTVQEKLFF. CDR3 DNA sequence: TGTGCCAGCAGTGTCGCGGGGACAGTTCAGGAAAAACTGTTTTTT.